Listed below are T cell receptor beta chains from one sample, sequenced in a study of T cell repertoires in cytomegalovirus infection. Their antigens are not known. Each CDR3 protein gets one entry after TCRdb re-called the reads with MiXCR. The table has about 130,000 distinct CDR3 sequences, approximately 30% seen once. Sequences were derived from CD8+ T cells from cultured PBMCs, sampled from culture after CMV antigen stimulation. The source is a human donor in good health (CMV status not recorded). Some clones in this sample may be carry-over from other donors' samples. Each CDR3 is given with its conserved first and last residue. Expanded clones get a size class; other rows say once, few or many, or leave the size out.

TRBJ2-3,many,TRBV20-1,CSARETSGSSDTQYF
TRBJ2-7,NA,TRBV12-3/TRBV12-4,CASGTGGWYEQYF
TRBJ2-5,many,TRBV7-2,CASSWPPSGGVPETQYF
TRBJ2-3,NA,TRBV13,CASSYGLSSADTQYF
TRBJ1-5,many,TRBV7-2,CASSLKKDRGADQPQHF
TRBJ1-2,NA,TRBV2,CASSEEGGGNYGYTF
TRBJ2-3,many,TRBV10-3,CAISEPIRSGWRKISTDTQYF
TRBJ2-1,many,TRBV7-9,CASSYITGTGVHEQFF
TRBJ2-7,few,TRBV6-2/TRBV6-3,CASSYFWGEQYF
TRBJ2-5,NA,TRBV7-9,CASSYAGTPQETQYF
TRBJ2-1,few,TRBV12-3/TRBV12-4,CAIEGDNEQFF
TRBJ2-7,NA,TRBV11-2,CASSPHGTGALYEQYF
TRBJ2-7,NA,TRBV15,CATSRGFGQASYEQYF
TRBJ2-1,few,TRBV4-2,CASSQESGGSYNEQFF
TRBJ2-1,few,TRBV7-9,CASSPGTAEQFF
TRBJ2-5,NA,TRBV7-2,CASSSDLETQYF
TRBJ1-4,NA,TRBV27,CASSPLDREKLFF
TRBJ2-6,many,TRBV6-1,CASSPTGSWPSSGANVLTF
TRBJ2-1,NA,TRBV5-5,CASRFRDFSYNEQFF
TRBJ1-2,many,TRBV7-2,CASSLAQGARGYTF
TRBJ2-7,few,TRBV6-2/TRBV6-3,CASSYPGLAGGQSSYEQYF
TRBJ2-7,few,TRBV20-1,CSARGSGQGPYEQYF
TRBJ2-2,NA,TRBV4-1,CASSQESGRGLAGELFF
TRBJ1-2,few,TRBV7-8,CASSLGGPYGYTF
TRBJ2-7,few,TRBV6-5,CASSYYAGDEQYF
TRBJ1-1,NA,TRBV5-4,CASSRSWSPLNTEAFF
TRBJ1-4,NA,TRBV7-9,CASSLTGQGLTNEKLFF
TRBJ2-1,few,TRBV7-9,CASSRRDGNYNEQFF
TRBJ1-2,many,TRBV7-2,CASSLDRQGSGYTF